This T cell receptor beta chain derives from a study of cytomegalovirus exposure and HLA in healthy donors. Turning to the study itself: An early release of data contained about 85 million unique TCRs, which came from HLA-typed donors. Study-level points and caveats: TCR beta chain V- and J-gene trimming was linked, in a later analysis, to a missense variant in DCLRE1C.

Germline CDR1 reads SNHLY; CDR2 reads FYNNEI. Trimming stripped 3 bases from V and 6 bases from J, with 12 bases between. CDR3 length: 15 amino acids. Among the donors, all were healthy bone marrow donors. Both 60 Vbeta primers and 13 Jbeta primers went into the PCR. Here immunoSEQ multiplex PCR was the method, and the copy in TCRdb shows in-frame clones only, minus some. Of approximately 150,000 clones listed, around four fifths are singletons. The table lists this clone with a few counts. Its antigen is not identified. This clonotype was sampled from a male donor in good health and CMV-seronegative. Sequenced input: PBMCs. This chain uses TRBV2 with TRBJ1-6, with D possibly being TRBD1 (6 bases). Written as DNA, the CDR3 is TGTGCCAGCAGTGAGAGGGGGGGGTTTAATTCACCCCTCCACTTT. The encoded protein is CASSERGGFNSPLHF.